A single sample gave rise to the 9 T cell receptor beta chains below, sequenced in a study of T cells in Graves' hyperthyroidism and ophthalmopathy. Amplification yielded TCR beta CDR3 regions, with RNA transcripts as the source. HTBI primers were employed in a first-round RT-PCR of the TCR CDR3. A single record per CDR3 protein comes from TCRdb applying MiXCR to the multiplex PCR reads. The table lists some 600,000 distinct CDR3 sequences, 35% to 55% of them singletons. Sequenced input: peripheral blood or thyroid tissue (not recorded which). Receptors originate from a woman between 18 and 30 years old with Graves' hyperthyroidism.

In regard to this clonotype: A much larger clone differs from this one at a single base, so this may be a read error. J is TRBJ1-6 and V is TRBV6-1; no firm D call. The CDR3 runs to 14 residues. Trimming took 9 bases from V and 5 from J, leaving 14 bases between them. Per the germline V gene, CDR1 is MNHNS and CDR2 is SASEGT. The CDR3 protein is CARSTEEHNSPLHF. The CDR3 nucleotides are TGTGCCAGAAGTACAGAGGAGCATAATTCACCCCTCCACTTT.

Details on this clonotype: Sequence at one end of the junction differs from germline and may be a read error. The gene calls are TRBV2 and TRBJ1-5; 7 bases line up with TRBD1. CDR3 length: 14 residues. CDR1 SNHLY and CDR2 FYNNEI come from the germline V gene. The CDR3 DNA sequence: TGCGCCAGCAGCCAACCAGGGGGAATACAGCCCCAGCATTTT. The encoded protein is CASSQPGGIQPQHF.

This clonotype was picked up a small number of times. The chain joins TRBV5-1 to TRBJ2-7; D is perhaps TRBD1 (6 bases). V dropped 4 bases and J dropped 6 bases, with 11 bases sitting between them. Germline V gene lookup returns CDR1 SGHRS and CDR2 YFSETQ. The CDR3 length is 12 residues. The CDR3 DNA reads TGCGCCAGCAGCGCAGGGGTAAGCGAGCAGTACTTC. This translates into CASSAGVSEQYF.

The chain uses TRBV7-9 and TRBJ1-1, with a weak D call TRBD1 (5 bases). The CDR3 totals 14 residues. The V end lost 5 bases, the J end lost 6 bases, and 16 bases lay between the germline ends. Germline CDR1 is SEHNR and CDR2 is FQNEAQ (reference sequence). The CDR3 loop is CASSEEDSLAEAFF. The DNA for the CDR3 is TGTGCCAGCAGCGAAGAAGACAGTCTCGCTGAAGCTTTCTTT.

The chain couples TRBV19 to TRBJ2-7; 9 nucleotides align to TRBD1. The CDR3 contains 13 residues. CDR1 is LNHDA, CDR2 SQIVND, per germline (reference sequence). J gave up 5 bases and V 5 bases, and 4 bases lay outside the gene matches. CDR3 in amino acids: CASSVQGADEQYF. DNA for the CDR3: TGTGCCAGTAGTGTACAGGGGGCAGACGAGCAGTACTTC.

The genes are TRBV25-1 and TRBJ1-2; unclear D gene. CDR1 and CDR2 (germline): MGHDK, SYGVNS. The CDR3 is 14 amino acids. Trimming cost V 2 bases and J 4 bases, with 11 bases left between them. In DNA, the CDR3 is TGTGCCAGCAGTGAAGTGGGGATCGGCTATGGCTACACCTTC. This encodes CASSEVGIGYGYTF.

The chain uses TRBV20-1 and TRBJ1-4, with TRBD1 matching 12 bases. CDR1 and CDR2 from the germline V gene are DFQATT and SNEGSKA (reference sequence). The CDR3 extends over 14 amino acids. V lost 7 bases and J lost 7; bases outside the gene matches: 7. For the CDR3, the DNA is TGCAGTGGTCTTCCGGGACAGGGGGCTGAAAAACTGTTTTTT. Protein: CSGLPGQGAEKLFF.

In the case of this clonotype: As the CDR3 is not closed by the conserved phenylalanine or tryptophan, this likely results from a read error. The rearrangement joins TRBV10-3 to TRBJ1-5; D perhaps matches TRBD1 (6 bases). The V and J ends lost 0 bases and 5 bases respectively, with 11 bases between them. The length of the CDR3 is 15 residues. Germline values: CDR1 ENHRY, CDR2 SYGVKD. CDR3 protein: CAISESPQGDQPQHL. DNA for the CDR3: TGTGCCATCAGTGAGTCGCCACAGGGTGATCAGCCCCAGCATCTT.

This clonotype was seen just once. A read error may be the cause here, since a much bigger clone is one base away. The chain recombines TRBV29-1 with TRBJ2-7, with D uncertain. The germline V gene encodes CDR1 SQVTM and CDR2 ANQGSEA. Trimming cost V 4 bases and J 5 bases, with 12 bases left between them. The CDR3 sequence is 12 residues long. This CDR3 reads CSVGVSPHEQYF. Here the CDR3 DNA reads TGCAGCGTTGGAGTTAGTCCCCACGAGCAGTACTTC.